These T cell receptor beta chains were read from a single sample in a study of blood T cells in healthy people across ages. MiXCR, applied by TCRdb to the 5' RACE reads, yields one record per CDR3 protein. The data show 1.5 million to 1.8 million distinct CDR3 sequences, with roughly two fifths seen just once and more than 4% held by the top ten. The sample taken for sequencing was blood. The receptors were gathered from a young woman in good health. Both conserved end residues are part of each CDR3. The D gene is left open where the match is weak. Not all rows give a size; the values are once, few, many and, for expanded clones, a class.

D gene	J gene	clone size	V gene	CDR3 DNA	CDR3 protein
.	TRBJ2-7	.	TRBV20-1	TGCAGTGCTAGTCTCCCTGCTGGGAATGAGCAGTACTTC	CSASLPAGNEQYF
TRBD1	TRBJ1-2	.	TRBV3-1	TGTGCCAGCAGCCATGGTCTACGACAGGGGAGTGGTTACGGCTACACCTTC	CASSHGLRQGSGYGYTF
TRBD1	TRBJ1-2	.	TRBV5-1	TGCGCCAGCAGCTTGGCCGTGGACAGGGGGCTCTATGGCTACACCTTC	CASSLAVDRGLYGYTF
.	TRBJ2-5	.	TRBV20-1	TGCAGTGGACAGGATGGGACTCGGGAGCAGTACTTC	CSGQDGTREQYF
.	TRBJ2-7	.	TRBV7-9	TGTGCCAGCAGCTTAACATCCGGGACACTATTCATCTACGAGCAGTACTTC	CASSLTSGTLFIYEQYF
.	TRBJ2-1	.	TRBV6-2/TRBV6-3	TGTGCCAGCAGTGACTCGAATGCAAATGAGCAGTTCTTC	CASSDSNANEQFF
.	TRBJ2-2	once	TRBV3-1	TGTGCCAGCAGCCATTTAGCCGCCGGGGAGCTGTTTTTT	CASSHLAAGELFF
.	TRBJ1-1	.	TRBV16	TGTGCCAGCAGCCAACCTCGGGGGCAAGGGAACCTCAAGAACACTGAAGCTTTCTTT	CASSQPRGQGNLKNTEAFF
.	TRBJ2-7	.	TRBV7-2	TGTGCCAGCAGCGCAGGGACGGCTGGCATATACGAGCAGTACTTC	CASSAGTAGIYEQYF
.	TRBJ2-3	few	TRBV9	TGTGCCAGCAGCGTAGGCGAGGATACGCAGTATTTT	CASSVGEDTQYF
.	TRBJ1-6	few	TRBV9	TGTGCCAGCAGCGTAGCCCAGGACATATATTCACCCCTCCACTTT	CASSVAQDIYSPLHF
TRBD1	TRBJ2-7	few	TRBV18	TGTGCCAGCTCACCGGACCCCGGGACAGCAAAGAACTACGAGCAGTACTTC	CASSPDPGTAKNYEQYF
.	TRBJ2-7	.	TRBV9	TGTGCCAGCAGCGTAGAGGGGGGAGCGGAGATTTTCTCCTACAATGAGCAGTACTTC	CASSVEGGAEIFSYNEQYF
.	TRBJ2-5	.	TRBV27	TGTGCCAGCAGTACCCAACGCGAGGCACGGGAGACCCAGTACTTC	CASSTQREARETQYF
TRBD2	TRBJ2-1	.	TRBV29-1	TGCAGCGTTGTCCCCCTTTCTAGCGGGAGTCTCAATGAGCAGTTCTTC	CSVVPLSSGSLNEQFF
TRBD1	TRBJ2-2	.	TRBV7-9	TGTGCCAGCAGCCTCCGTGGGGACAGGGAGTCCGGGGAGCTGTTTTTT	CASSLRGDRESGELFF
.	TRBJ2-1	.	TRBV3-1	TGTGCCAGCAGCCGCGGCGGGGTGGCGCAGTTCTTC	CASSRGGVAQFF
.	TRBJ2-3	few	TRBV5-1	TGCGCCAGCAGCGGAACAGGTAGCACAGATAAGCAGTATTTT	CASSGTGSTDKQYF
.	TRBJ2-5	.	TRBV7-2	TGTGCCAGCAGCTTAGAGCTGGTGTCAGAGACCCAGTACTTC	CASSLELVSETQYF
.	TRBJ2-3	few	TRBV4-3	TGCGCCAGCAGCCAAGCCTACGCCGTAGATACGCAGTATTTT	CASSQAYAVDTQYF
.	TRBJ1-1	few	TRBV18	TGTGCCAGCTCACCATCGGTGGACACTGAAGCTTTCTTT	CASSPSVDTEAFF
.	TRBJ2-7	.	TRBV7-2	TGTGCCAGCAGCCCTCCGGCGGTGTGGAATGAGCAGTACTTC	CASSPPAVWNEQYF
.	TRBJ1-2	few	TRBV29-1	TGCAGCGTTGAAGAACTGGAAGAGGCGACTGGCTACACCTTC	CSVEELEEATGYTF
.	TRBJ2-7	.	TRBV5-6	TGTGCCAGCAGCTTGGTTAGGACGGCCTCCTACGAGCAGTACTTC	CASSLVRTASYEQYF
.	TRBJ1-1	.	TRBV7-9	TGTGCCAGCAGGGAGGGGACTACGAACACTGAAGCTTTCTTT	CASREGTTNTEAFF
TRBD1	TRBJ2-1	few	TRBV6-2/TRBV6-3	TGTGCCAGCAAAGTGAGGGACAGCTCCTACAATGAGCAGTTCTTC	CASKVRDSSYNEQFF
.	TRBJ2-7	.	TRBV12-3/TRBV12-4	TGTGCCAGCAACCGAGGGGGGAGTTCACCTGGCGAGCAGTACTTC	CASNRGGSSPGEQYF
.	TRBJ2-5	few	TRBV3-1	TGTGCCAGCAGCGCTGGATCATTGGGCCAAGAGACCCAGTACTTC	CASSAGSLGQETQYF
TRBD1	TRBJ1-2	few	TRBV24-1	TGTGCCACCAGTGCCAAAGGGACAGCTAACTATGGCTACACCTTC	CATSAKGTANYGYTF
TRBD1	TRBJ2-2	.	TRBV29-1	TGCAGCGTTGAAGGGGGACAGGGGGCAAGCACCGGGGAGCTGTTTTTT	CSVEGGQGASTGELFF
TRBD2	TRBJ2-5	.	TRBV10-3	TGTGCCATCAGCGAAGGACTAGCGGGAGGAGAGACCCAGTACTTC	CAISEGLAGGETQYF
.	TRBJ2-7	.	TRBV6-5	TGTGCCAGCAGAAAGGCGACAAGGTCTACCTACGAGCAGTACTTC	CASRKATRSTYEQYF
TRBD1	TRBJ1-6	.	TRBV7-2	TGTGCCAGCAGCTGGGACAGTGAAATTTCACCCCTCCACTTT	CASSWDSEISPLHF
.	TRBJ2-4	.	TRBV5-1	TGCGCCAGCAGCGTTGGACAGTCAAACATTCAGTACTTC	CASSVGQSNIQYF
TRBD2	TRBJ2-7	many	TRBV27	TGTGCCAGCAGTTTGGCGGGAGGAAGTGAGCAGTACTTC	CASSLAGGSEQYF
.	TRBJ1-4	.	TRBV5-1	TGCGCCAGCAGCCCAAGTCAATCTAATGAAAAACTGTTTTTT	CASSPSQSNEKLFF
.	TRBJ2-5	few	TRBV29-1	TGCAGCGCCTTTTACAATGAGCAGTACTTC	CSAFYNEQYF
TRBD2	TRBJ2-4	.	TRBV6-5	TGTGCCAGCAGTTACTCCGGGACTAGCGGACCCAATAAGCAGTACTTC	CASSYSGTSGPNKQYF
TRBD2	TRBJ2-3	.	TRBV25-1	TGTGCCAGCAGTCCCAGCGGGAGGGCCGTAGATACGCAGTATTTT	CASSPSGRAVDTQYF
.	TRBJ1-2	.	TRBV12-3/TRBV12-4	TGTGCCAGCAGCCCCGAGGGCAGGTACTATGGCTACACCTTC	CASSPEGRYYGYTF
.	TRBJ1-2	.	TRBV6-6	TGTGCCAGCACCCACTCAAAAGCGGGCTACACCTTC	CASTHSKAGYTF